This TCR beta chain was profiled in a study of T cell repertoires in cytomegalovirus infection. Background on the study: It was recently identified HLA-C-restricted and well-studied HLA-B-restricted CMV epitopes that the study used. It was the public TCR beta signatures that indicated both CMV infection and matching HLA type. Study observations and caveats: Carriers of CMV plus the relevant HLA were identified by cumulative public TCR beta family frequency. HLA-C-restricted CMV-specific TCR beta clonotypes were dominant in the ex vivo response.

As for this clonotype: Antigen unknown.

MiXCR, applied by TCRdb to the reads, yields one record per CDR3 protein. The sample lists about 470,000 distinct CDR3 sequences, under 45% occurring once. The CDR3 is made up of 17 amino acids. With 0 bases removed from V and 0 bases from J, the gap between germline ends came to 11 bases. The germline V gene has CDR1 SEHNR and CDR2 FQNEAQ (reference sequence). The sample consisted of cultured PBMCs, taken from culture after CMV antigen stimulation. This clonotype was sampled from a human donor in good health (CMV status not recorded). Some clones in this sample may be carry-over from other donors' samples. The chain uses TRBV7-9 and TRBJ2-2, with D perhaps TRBD1 (6 bases). In DNA form, the CDR3 reads TGTGCCAGCAGCTTAGCGTCCTGGGGGCCGAACACCGGGGAGCTGTTTTTT. Its translation is CASSLASWGPNTGELFF.